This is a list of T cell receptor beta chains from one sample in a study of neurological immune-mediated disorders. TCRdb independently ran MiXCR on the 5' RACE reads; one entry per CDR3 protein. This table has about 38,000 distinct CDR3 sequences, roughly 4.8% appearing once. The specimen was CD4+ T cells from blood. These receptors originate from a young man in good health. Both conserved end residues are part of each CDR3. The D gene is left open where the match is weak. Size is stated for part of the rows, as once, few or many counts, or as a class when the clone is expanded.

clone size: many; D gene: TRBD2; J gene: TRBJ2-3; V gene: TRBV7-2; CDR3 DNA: TGTGCCAGCAGCCGACGACTAGCGGGGGACCGCACAGATACGCAGTATTTT; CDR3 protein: CASSRRLAGDRTDTQYF
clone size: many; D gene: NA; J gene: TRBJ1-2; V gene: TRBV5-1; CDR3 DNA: TGCGCCAGCAGCTTGGACAGGGTAGATGGCTACACCTTC; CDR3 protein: CASSLDRVDGYTF
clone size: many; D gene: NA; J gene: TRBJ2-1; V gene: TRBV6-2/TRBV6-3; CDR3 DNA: TGTGCCAGCAGTGCCTACAATGAGCAGTTCTTC; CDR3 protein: CASSAYNEQFF
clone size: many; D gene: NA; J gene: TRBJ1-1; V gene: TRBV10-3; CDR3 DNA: TGTGCCATCAGACCACAGGTTATGAACACTGAAGCTTTCTTT; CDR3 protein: CAIRPQVMNTEAFF
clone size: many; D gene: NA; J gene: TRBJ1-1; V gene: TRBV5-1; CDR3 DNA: TGCGCCAGCAGTTCGCCTCCTCCGAACACTGAAGCTTTCTTT; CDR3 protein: CASSSPPPNTEAFF
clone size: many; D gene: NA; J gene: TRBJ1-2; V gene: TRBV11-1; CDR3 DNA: TGTGCCAGCAGCTTATCGGACAGCTACTCTTATGGCTACACCTTC; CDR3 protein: CASSLSDSYSYGYTF
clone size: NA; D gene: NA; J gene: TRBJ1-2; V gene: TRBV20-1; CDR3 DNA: TGCATCTCGAACCAAGCGCCGGGCAACTATGGCTACACCTTC; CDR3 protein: CISNQAPGNYGYTF
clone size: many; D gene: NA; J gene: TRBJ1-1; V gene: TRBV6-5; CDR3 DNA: TGTGCCAGCAGTTACGGACACGGAAACACTGAAGCTTTCTTT; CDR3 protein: CASSYGHGNTEAFF
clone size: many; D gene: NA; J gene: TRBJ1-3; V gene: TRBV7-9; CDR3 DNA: TGTGCCAGCAGCCCGTCTGGAAACACCACATATTTT; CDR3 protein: CASSPSGNTTYF
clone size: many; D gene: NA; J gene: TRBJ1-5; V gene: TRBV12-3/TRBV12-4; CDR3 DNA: TGTGCCAGCAGTTTGGATGGGAAGAGCAATCAGCCCCAGCATTTT; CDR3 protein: CASSLDGKSNQPQHF
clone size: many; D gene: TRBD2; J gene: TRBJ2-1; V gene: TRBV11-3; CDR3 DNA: TGTGCCAGCAGCTTAGGTCTAGCGGGGACTGAGCAGTTCTTC; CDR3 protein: CASSLGLAGTEQFF
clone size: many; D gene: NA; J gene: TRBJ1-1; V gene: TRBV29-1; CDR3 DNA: TGCAGCGTTGGTTGGGCGCGGCCGGAGACTGAAGCTTTCTTT; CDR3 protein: CSVGWARPETEAFF
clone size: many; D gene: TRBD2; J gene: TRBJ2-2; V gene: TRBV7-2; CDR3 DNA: TGTGCCAGCAGCCCAGCGGGAACCGGGGAGCTGTTTTTT; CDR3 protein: CASSPAGTGELFF
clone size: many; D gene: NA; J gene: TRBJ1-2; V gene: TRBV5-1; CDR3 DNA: TGCGCCAGCAGCTTAGCCGGGGACTATGGCTACACCTTC; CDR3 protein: CASSLAGDYGYTF
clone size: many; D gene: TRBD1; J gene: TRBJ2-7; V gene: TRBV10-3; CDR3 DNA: TGTGCCATCAAGGGACAGGGGTCCCCCGGCGAGCAGTACTTC; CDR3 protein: CAIKGQGSPGEQYF
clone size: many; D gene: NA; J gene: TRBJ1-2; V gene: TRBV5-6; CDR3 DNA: TGTGCCAGCAGCTTGGCTTCAGGGAATTGGAATGGCTACACCTTC; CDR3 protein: CASSLASGNWNGYTF
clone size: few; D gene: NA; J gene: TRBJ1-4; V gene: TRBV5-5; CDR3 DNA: TGTGCCAGCAGCTCACAAGGGCACGATGAAAAACTGTTTTTT; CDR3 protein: CASSSQGHDEKLFF
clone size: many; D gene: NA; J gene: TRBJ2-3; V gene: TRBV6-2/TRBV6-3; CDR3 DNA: TGTGCCAGCAGCCCTACTGAAGATACGCAGTATTTT; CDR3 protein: CASSPTEDTQYF
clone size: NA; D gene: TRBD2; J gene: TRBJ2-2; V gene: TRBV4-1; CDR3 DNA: TGCGCCAGCAGCCTCGGGACTAGCGGGAGGGAGCTGTTTTTT; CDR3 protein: CASSLGTSGRELFF
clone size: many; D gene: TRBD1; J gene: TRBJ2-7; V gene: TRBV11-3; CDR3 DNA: TGTGCCAGCAGCTTTTCGGACAGGACCTACGAGCAGTACTTC; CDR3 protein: CASSFSDRTYEQYF
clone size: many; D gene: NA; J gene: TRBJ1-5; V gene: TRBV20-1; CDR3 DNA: TGCAGTGCTAGAGTGACAGGTAGCAATCAGCCCCAGCATTTT; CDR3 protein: CSARVTGSNQPQHF
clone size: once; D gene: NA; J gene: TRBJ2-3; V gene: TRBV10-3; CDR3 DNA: TGTGTCATCACGAGGCAGGGCCCAGCAGATACGCAGTATTTT; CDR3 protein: CVITRQGPADTQYF
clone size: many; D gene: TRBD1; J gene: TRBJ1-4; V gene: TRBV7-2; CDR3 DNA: TGTGCCAGCAGCCTACGTGGACAGGGGCGAACTGGGAAACTGTTTTTT; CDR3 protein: CASSLRGQGRTGKLFF
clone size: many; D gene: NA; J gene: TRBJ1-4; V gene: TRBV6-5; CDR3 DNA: TGTGCCAGCAGTCTAGGGACAACTAATGAAAAACTGTTTTTT; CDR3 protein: CASSLGTTNEKLFF
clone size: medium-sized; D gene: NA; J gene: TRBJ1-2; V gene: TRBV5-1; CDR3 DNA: TGCGCCAGCAGCTTGGACGGGAAAGGCTACACCTTC; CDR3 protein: CASSLDGKGYTF
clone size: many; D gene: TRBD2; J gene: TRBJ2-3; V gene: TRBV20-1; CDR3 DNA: TGCAGTGCTCCTAGGGTCAGCGGGGTACAAGATACGCAGTATTTT; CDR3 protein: CSAPRVSGVQDTQYF
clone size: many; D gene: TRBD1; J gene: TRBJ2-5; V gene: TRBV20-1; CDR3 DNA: TGCAGTGCTCATCCCGGGACAGGGGCGAAAGAGACCCAGTACTTC; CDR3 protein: CSAHPGTGAKETQYF
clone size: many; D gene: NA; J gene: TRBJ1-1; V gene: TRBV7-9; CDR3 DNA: TGTGCCAGCAGCTGGGGGAGACCGAGTTTGAACACTGAAGCTTTCTTT; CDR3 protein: CASSWGRPSLNTEAFF
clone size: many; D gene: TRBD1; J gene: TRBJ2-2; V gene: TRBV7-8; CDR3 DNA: TGTGCCAGCAGCTTAAGGACAGGAGGCACCGGGGAGCTGTTTTTT; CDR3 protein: CASSLRTGGTGELFF
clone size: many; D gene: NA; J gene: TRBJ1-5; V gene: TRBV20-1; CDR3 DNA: TGCAGTGCTAGTGACGGGTCGGGACAGCCCCAGCATTTT; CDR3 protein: CSASDGSGQPQHF
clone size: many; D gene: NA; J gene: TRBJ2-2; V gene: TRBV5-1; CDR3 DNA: TGCGCCAGCAGCACCACCTCTGGAAACACCGGGGAGCTGTTTTTT; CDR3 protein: CASSTTSGNTGELFF
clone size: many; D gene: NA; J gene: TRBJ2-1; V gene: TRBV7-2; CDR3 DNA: TGTGCCAGCAGCTTTCACAATGAGCAGTTCTTC; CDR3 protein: CASSFHNEQFF
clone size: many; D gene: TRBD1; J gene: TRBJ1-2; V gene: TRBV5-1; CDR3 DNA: TGCGCCAGCAGCTTCGACAGGGGGCGGTATGGCTACACCTTC; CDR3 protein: CASSFDRGRYGYTF
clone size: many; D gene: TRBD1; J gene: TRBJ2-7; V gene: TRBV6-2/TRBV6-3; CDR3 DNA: TGTGCCAGCAGTTACTCCACCGACAGGGGAGGCGAGCAGTACTTC; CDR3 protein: CASSYSTDRGGEQYF
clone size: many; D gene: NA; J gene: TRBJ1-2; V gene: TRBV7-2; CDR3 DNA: TGTGCCAGCAGCTCACTAAGCGGGGGCGGATATGGCTACACCTTC; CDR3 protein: CASSSLSGGGYGYTF
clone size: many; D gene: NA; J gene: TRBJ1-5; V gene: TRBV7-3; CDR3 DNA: TGTGCCAGCAGCTTAACTAGAGGTCAGCCCCAGCATTTT; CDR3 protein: CASSLTRGQPQHF
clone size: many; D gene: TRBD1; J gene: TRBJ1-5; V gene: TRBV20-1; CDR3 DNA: TGCAGTGCCAGAATAGACAGGGGGTTAAGTCAGCCCCAGCATTTT; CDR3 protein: CSARIDRGLSQPQHF
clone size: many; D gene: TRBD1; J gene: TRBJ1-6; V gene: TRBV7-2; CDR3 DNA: TGTGCCAGCAGCTATTCGGGACAGTTAATTAATTCACCCCTCCACTTT; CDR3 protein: CASSYSGQLINSPLHF
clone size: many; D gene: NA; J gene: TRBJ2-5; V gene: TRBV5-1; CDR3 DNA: TGCGCCAGCAGCTTCGGTACTTTAGAGGGAGAGACCCAGTACTTC; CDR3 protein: CASSFGTLEGETQYF
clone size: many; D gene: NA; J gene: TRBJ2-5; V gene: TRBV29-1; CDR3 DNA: TGCAGCGTTGATGCATTCCAAGAGACCCAGTACTTC; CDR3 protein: CSVDAFQETQYF
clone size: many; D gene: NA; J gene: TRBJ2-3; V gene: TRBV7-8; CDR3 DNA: TGTGCCAGCAGCCAAGGGGCAGATACGCAGTATTTT; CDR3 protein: CASSQGADTQYF